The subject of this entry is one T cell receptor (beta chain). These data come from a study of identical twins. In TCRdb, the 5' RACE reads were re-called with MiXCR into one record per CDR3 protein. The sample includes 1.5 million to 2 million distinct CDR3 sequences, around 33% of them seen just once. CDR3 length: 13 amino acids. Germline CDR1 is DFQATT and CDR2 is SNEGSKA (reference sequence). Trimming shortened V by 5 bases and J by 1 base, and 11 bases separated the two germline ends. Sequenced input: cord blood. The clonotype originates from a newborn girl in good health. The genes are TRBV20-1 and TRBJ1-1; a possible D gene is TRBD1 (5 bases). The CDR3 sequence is CSAAYRGNTEAFF. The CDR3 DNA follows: TGCAGTGCTGCGTATAGGGGGAACACTGAAGCTTTCTTT.